These T cell receptor beta chains were read from a single sample in a study of stem cell transplantation in POMP-related autoinflammatory disease. Generated by immunoSEQ multiplex PCR, the TCRdb table keeps only in-frame clones and is missing some. The table has over 60,000 clones, approximately 90% seen once. This material consisted of CD4+ T cells from PBMCs, taken after stem cell transplantation. These TCRs come from a human patient with POMP-related autoinflammation and immune dysregulation (PRAID). Some T cells may arise from the graft donor. Each CDR3 is given with its conserved first and last residue. A D gene is named only where the DNA matches it firmly. Size is omitted from some rows. Given values are once, few, many or a class for expanded clones.

d_gene: .
v_gene: TRBV2
j_gene: TRBJ1-1
abundance: .
CDR3nt: TGTGCCAGCAGTCCTCTAGTGGGCTCTGAAGCTTTCTTT
CDR3aa: CASSPLVGSEAFF

d_gene: .
v_gene: TRBV30
j_gene: TRBJ1-1
abundance: .
CDR3nt: TGTACCTCCAAACGGGGGAACACTGAAGCTTTCTTT
CDR3aa: CTSKRGNTEAFF

d_gene: TRBD1
v_gene: TRBV6-5
j_gene: TRBJ1-4
abundance: few
CDR3nt: TGTGCCAGCAGTTACTGGGCCGGGACAGGGTTTCGGAAACTGTTTTTT
CDR3aa: CASSYWAGTGFRKLFF

d_gene: .
v_gene: TRBV4-2
j_gene: TRBJ1-5
abundance: .
CDR3nt: TGTGCCAGCAGCCAAGATCTTACAGGGCCTTATAGCAATCAGCCCCAGCATTTT
CDR3aa: CASSQDLTGPYSNQPQHF

d_gene: .
v_gene: TRBV6-5
j_gene: TRBJ2-5
abundance: once
CDR3nt: TGTGCCAGCAGTTCCCTTTCGGGAGTGGAGACCCAGTACTTC
CDR3aa: CASSSLSGVETQYF

d_gene: TRBD1
v_gene: TRBV2
j_gene: TRBJ1-1
abundance: .
CDR3nt: TGTGCCAGCAGTCTCGGGACAGGGGTTCCTGAAGCTTTCTTT
CDR3aa: CASSLGTGVPEAFF

d_gene: .
v_gene: TRBV27
j_gene: TRBJ2-4
abundance: .
CDR3nt: TGTGCCAGCAGTTTAAGGGGCTGGGGCAAAAACATTCAGTACTTC
CDR3aa: CASSLRGWGKNIQYF

d_gene: .
v_gene: TRBV6-5
j_gene: TRBJ2-1
abundance: .
CDR3nt: TGTGCCAGCAACCAGGGGCCCTACAATGAGCAGTTCTTC
CDR3aa: CASNQGPYNEQFF

d_gene: .
v_gene: TRBV18
j_gene: TRBJ2-5
abundance: .
CDR3nt: TGTGCCAGCTCACCGGTAGCGGACCAAGAGACCCAGTACTTC
CDR3aa: CASSPVADQETQYF

d_gene: .
v_gene: TRBV28
j_gene: TRBJ1-5
abundance: .
CDR3nt: TGTGCCAGCAGTCCCTGGGGGAGGAGCAATCAGCCCCAGCATTTT
CDR3aa: CASSPWGRSNQPQHF

d_gene: .
v_gene: TRBV11-2
j_gene: TRBJ2-1
abundance: once
CDR3nt: TGTGCCAGCAGCCGATACTTCTACAATGAGCAGTTCTTC
CDR3aa: CASSRYFYNEQFF

d_gene: .
v_gene: TRBV2
j_gene: TRBJ1-1
abundance: .
CDR3nt: TGTGCCAGCAGTGAGGCCGGACACCCCAACACTGAAGCTTTCTTT
CDR3aa: CASSEAGHPNTEAFF

d_gene: TRBD1
v_gene: TRBV12-3/TRBV12-4
j_gene: TRBJ1-5
abundance: .
CDR3nt: TGTGCCAGCAGTGACAGGGAACAGCCCCAGCATTTT
CDR3aa: CASSDREQPQHF

d_gene: .
v_gene: TRBV5-4
j_gene: TRBJ1-6
abundance: .
CDR3nt: TGTGCCAGCAGCCTCAGGGGTTACGGTTCACCCCTCCACTTT
CDR3aa: CASSLRGYGSPLHF

d_gene: .
v_gene: TRBV6-5
j_gene: TRBJ2-1
abundance: .
CDR3nt: TGTGCCAGCAAGTCTAGCATCCACAATGAGCAGTTCTTC
CDR3aa: CASKSSIHNEQFF

d_gene: .
v_gene: TRBV2
j_gene: TRBJ2-1
abundance: .
CDR3nt: TGTGCCAGCGATCTTGGCTCCTACAATGAGCAGTTCTTC
CDR3aa: CASDLGSYNEQFF

d_gene: TRBD1
v_gene: TRBV11-2
j_gene: TRBJ2-4
abundance: .
CDR3nt: TGTGCCAGCAGCTTTAGGACAGGCCTAGCCAAAAACATTCAGTACTTC
CDR3aa: CASSFRTGLAKNIQYF

d_gene: .
v_gene: TRBV2
j_gene: TRBJ2-5
abundance: .
CDR3nt: TGTGCCAGCAGTGATCAGAAGACCCAGTACTTC
CDR3aa: CASSDQKTQYF

d_gene: TRBD1
v_gene: TRBV5-4
j_gene: TRBJ1-1
abundance: .
CDR3nt: TGTGCCAGCAGTACAGGGGGCCCAGTCAACACTGAAGCTTTCTTT
CDR3aa: CASSTGGPVNTEAFF

d_gene: TRBD1
v_gene: TRBV5-6
j_gene: TRBJ2-5
abundance: .
CDR3nt: TGTGCCAGCAGCCGTGACAGGGGGAGAGGTCAAGAGACCCAGTACTTC
CDR3aa: CASSRDRGRGQETQYF

d_gene: .
v_gene: TRBV30
j_gene: TRBJ2-5
abundance: .
CDR3nt: TGTGCCTGGAGTGTACGGCCGACACAAGAGACCCAGTACTTC
CDR3aa: CAWSVRPTQETQYF

d_gene: .
v_gene: TRBV18
j_gene: TRBJ2-3
abundance: .
CDR3nt: TGTGCCAGCTCACCACCCGAGGAGCAGGCAACAGATACGCAGTATTTT
CDR3aa: CASSPPEEQATDTQYF

d_gene: TRBD2
v_gene: TRBV6-6
j_gene: TRBJ2-1
abundance: .
CDR3nt: TGTGCCAGCACCCGAGGGGGGACTAGCGAGCACAATGAGCAGTTCTTC
CDR3aa: CASTRGGTSEHNEQFF

d_gene: TRBD1
v_gene: TRBV2
j_gene: TRBJ1-2
abundance: .
CDR3nt: TGTGCCAGCAGACCATCCGGGACAGGGAATGGCTACACCTTC
CDR3aa: CASRPSGTGNGYTF

d_gene: TRBD1
v_gene: TRBV6-5
j_gene: TRBJ1-4
abundance: .
CDR3nt: TGTGCCAGCAGGGCAGGGACAGCCAACAATGAAAAACTGTTTTTT
CDR3aa: CASRAGTANNEKLFF

d_gene: .
v_gene: TRBV6-2/TRBV6-3
j_gene: TRBJ1-4
abundance: once
CDR3nt: TGTGCCAGCAGTTACGTCGACAGGGAAAAACTGTTTTTT
CDR3aa: CASSYVDREKLFF

d_gene: .
v_gene: TRBV27
j_gene: TRBJ1-6
abundance: .
CDR3nt: TGTGCCAGCCGGAGGGGTCCCCAGGCACCCCTCCACTTT
CDR3aa: CASRRGPQAPLHF

d_gene: .
v_gene: TRBV19
j_gene: TRBJ2-5
abundance: .
CDR3nt: TGTGCCAGTAGCAACCTGGGGCAAGAGACCCAGTACTTC
CDR3aa: CASSNLGQETQYF

d_gene: TRBD2
v_gene: TRBV5-6
j_gene: TRBJ2-1
abundance: .
CDR3nt: TGTGCCAGCAGCTTGAGACTAGCGGAGTACAATGAGCAGTTCTTC
CDR3aa: CASSLRLAEYNEQFF

d_gene: TRBD1
v_gene: TRBV19
j_gene: TRBJ1-1
abundance: .
CDR3nt: TGTGCCAGTAGCCCGGGATTTAGGACAGGAAACACTGAAGCTTTCTTT
CDR3aa: CASSPGFRTGNTEAFF

d_gene: .
v_gene: TRBV9
j_gene: TRBJ2-3
abundance: .
CDR3nt: TGTGCCAGCAGCCCCCGAGGGGACAGCACAGATACGCAGTATTTT
CDR3aa: CASSPRGDSTDTQYF

d_gene: .
v_gene: TRBV7-9
j_gene: TRBJ2-3
abundance: .
CDR3nt: TGTGCCAGCACCGTTCGCAGGGTGAGCGGTCAAACAGATACGCAGTATTTT
CDR3aa: CASTVRRVSGQTDTQYF

d_gene: .
v_gene: TRBV18
j_gene: TRBJ1-1
abundance: .
CDR3nt: TGTGCCAGCTCACCATTTTCCCAGGAGGGGATGAACACTGAAGCTTTCTTT
CDR3aa: CASSPFSQEGMNTEAFF